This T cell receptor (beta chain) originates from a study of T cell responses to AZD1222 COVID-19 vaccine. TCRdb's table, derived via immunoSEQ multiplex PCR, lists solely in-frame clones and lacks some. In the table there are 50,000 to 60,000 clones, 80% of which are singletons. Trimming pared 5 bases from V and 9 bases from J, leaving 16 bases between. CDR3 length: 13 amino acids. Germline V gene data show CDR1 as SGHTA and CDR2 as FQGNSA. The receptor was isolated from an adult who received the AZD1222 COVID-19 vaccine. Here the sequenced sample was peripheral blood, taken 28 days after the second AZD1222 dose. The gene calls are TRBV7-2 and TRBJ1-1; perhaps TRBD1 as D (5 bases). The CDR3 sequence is CASSPRWGTKAFF. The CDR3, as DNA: TGTGCCAGCAGCCCAAGGTGGGGGACTAAAGCTTTCTTT.